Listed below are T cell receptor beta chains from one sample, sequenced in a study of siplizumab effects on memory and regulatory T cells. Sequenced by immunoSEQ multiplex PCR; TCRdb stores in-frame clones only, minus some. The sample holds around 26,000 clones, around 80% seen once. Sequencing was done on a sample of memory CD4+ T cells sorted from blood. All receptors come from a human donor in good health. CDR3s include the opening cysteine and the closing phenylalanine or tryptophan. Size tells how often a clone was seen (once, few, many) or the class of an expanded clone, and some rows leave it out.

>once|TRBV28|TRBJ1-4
CASSPNSIEQGQVNEKLFF
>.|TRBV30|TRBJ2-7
CAWSPRILAEQYF
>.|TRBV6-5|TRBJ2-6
CARRRRSGANVLTF
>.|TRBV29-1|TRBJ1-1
CSVDREAFF
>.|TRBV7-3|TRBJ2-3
CASSLHPTDTQYF
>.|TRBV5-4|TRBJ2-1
CASSPGGALRSNEQFF
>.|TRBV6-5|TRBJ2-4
CASSLQEIKNIQYF
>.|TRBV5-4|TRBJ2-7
CASSQPGAGGQGQYF
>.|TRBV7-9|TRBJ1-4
CASSLRPGDPGLRLFF
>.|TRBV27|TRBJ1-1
CASRGHKGNTEAFF
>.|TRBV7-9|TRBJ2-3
CASSLAGGRDTQYF
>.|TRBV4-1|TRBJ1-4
CASSQDLGRLNEKLFF
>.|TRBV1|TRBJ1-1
CTSGQGAFIGTEAFF
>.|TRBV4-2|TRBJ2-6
CASSHYGKGQSRANVLTF
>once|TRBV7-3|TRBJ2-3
CASSRGGSTDTQYF
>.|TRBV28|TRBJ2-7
CASGVSVGTRSEQYF
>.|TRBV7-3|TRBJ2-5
CASSFRDRETQYF
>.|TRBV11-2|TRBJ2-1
CASSSLGLAGEQFF
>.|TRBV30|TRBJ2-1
CAWSPGPSNEQFF